The 20 T cell receptor beta chains below come from one sample, sequenced in a study of OX40 agonist ivuxolimab in advanced cancers. The library was made by the immunoSEQ multiplex PCR assay. The table comes from immuneACCESS by way of TCRdb, which keeps in-frame sequences with V and J called. Part of the clones is missing from these tables; in studies checked, under half for an unresolved V gene and the rest for unknown reasons. This sample gives about 49,000 clones in total; about 88% of them show up just once. The top ten hold over 1.5% of the sample. The specimen was CD4+ or CD8+ T cells sorted from blood, collected in a trial of the OX40 agonist ivuxolimab. Receptors were obtained from an adult with an advanced solid tumor such as melanoma, head and neck, liver or kidney cancer.

The chain combines TRBV4-1 with TRBJ2-5, with TRBD2 matching over 9 bases. The J call may be mistaken, given a closer DNA end match to TRBJ2-7. Germline loops: CDR1 MGHRA, CDR2 YSYEKL. This CDR3 is 15 amino acids long. CDR3 amino acids: CASSPTSGGGYEQYF. The CDR3, as DNA: TGCGCCAGCAGCCCGACTAGCGGAGGTGGTTACGAGCAGTACTTC.

The V gene is TRBV7-8, the J gene TRBJ1-2, with TRBD1 matching 11 bases. This CDR3 spans 15 amino acids. The germline V gene encodes CDR1 SGHVS and CDR2 FQNEAQ. V lost 5 bases and J lost 8; bases outside the gene matches: 10. The CDR3 DNA is TGTGCCAGCAGCCCTTGGACAGGGGGCGTTGAAGGCTACACCTTC. Its protein is CASSPWTGGVEGYTF.

The gene calls are TRBV25-1 and TRBJ1-2; D perhaps matches TRBD1 (5 bases). Germline V gene data show CDR1 as MGHDK and CDR2 as SYGVNS. V lost 4 bases and J lost 4, with 22 bases in between. CDR3 length: 17 residues. This CDR3 is CASSGDRGGLLGYGYTF. DNA of the CDR3: TGTGCCAGCAGTGGGGACCGCGGCGGACTATTAGGCTATGGCTACACCTTC.

This chain connects TRBV4-3 to TRBJ2-7; perhaps D is TRBD1 or TRBD2 (5 bases each). The CDR3 covers 13 residues. CDR1 LGHNA and CDR2 YSLEER come from the germline V gene. V was trimmed by 0 bases and J by 11 bases, leaving 14 bases between them. DNA for the CDR3: TGCGCCAGCAGCCAAGATCAGACGGGACCGAAGTACTTC. Its translation is CASSQDQTGPKYF.

This clone was found a few times. J is TRBJ1-1 and V is TRBV5-6; D may be TRBD1 (6 bases). The CDR3 contains 14 residues. The V end was cut by 2 bases, the J end by 4 bases, with 12 bases between. CDR1 and CDR2 from the germline V gene are SGHDT and YYEEEE. Here the CDR3 reads CASSLGGGGTEAFF. CDR3 coding DNA: TGTGCCAGCAGCTTAGGGGGAGGGGGCACTGAAGCTTTCTTT.

The genes are TRBV15 and TRBJ2-1; D is perhaps TRBD2 (6 bases). The CDR3 is 16 residues long. V lost 0 bases to trimming and J lost 0 bases, with 9 bases between them. Germline lookup yields CDR1 LNHNV and CDR2 YYDKDF (reference sequence). CDR3 loop: CATSRDRDSSYNEQFF. CDR3 in DNA: TGTGCCACCAGCAGAGATAGGGACTCCTCCTACAATGAGCAGTTCTTC. Using reference TRBV15 and TRBJ2-1 for the parts outside the CDR3, the full variable domain is DAMVIQNPRYQVTQFGKPVTLSCSQTLNHNVMYWYQQKSSQAPKLLFHYYDKDFNNEADTPDNFQSRRPNTSFCFLDIRSPGLGDTAMYLCATSRDRDSSYNEQFFGPGTRLTVL.

The chain employs TRBV10-3 and TRBJ1-1; D is perhaps TRBD1 (5 bases). The CDR3 is 14 amino acids. V gave up 3 bases and J gave up 1 base, with 9 bases separating them. The germline V gene has CDR1 ENHRY and CDR2 SYGVKD. In DNA form, the CDR3 reads TGTGCCATCAGTGACAGGGCTGCGAACACTGAAGCTTTCTTT. Protein sequence: CAISDRAANTEAFF.

This clone was observed a handful of times. The chain joins TRBV27 to TRBJ2-7; D uncertain. This CDR3 has 13 amino acids. Between the trimmed V and J ends, which lost 3 bases and 2 bases, there was a span of 8 bases. CDR1 and CDR2 (germline): MNHEY, SMNVEV (reference sequence). In nucleotides, the CDR3 is TGTGCCAGCAGTTTCGCCCCGCCCTACGAGCAGTACTTC. Translating gives CASSFAPPYEQYF.

J is TRBJ2-5 and V is TRBV7-8; 9 bases agree with TRBD2. Germline CDR1 reads SGHVS; CDR2 reads FQNEAQ. J gave up 9 bases and V 1 base, and 6 bases lay outside the gene matches. The CDR3 runs 14 residues. Here the CDR3 reads CASSLVSSGMAQYF. The CDR3 DNA follows: TGTGCCAGCAGCTTAGTGTCTAGCGGGATGGCCCAGTACTTC.

The genes are TRBV2 and TRBJ2-7; 8 positions match TRBD2. The germline V gene encodes CDR1 SNHLY and CDR2 FYNNEI. There are 12 residues in the CDR3. V lost 7 bases and J lost 3; bases outside the gene matches: 2. The CDR3 loop reads CASTGTSYEQYF. In DNA form, the CDR3 reads TGTGCCAGCACCGGGACTAGCTACGAGCAGTACTTC.

The chain uses TRBV28 and TRBJ2-5, with a weak D call TRBD2 (6 bases). Germline CDR1 MDHEN, CDR2 SYDVKM. The CDR3 runs 15 residues. Trimming cost V 3 bases and J 4 bases, with 15 bases left between them. Written as DNA, the CDR3 is TGTGCCAGCAGTTTCTACGACCTGGGAGGAGAGACCCAGTACTTC. The encoded protein is CASSFYDLGGETQYF. Filled out from reference TRBV28 and TRBJ2-5, the complete variable domain reads DVKVTQSSRYLVKRTGEKVFLECVQDMDHENMFWYRQDPGLGLRLIYFSYDVKMKEKGDIPEGYSVSREKKERFSLILESASTNQTSMYLCASSFYDLGGETQYFGPGTRLLVL.

The J gene is TRBJ2-4, the V gene TRBV7-8, with D unresolved. Trimming stripped 5 bases from V and 3 bases from J, with 11 bases between. CDR3 length: 14 residues. CDR1 and CDR2 from the germline V gene are SGHVS and FQNEAQ. CDR3 loop: CASSATVGKNIQYF. As DNA, the CDR3 is TGTGCCAGCAGCGCAACAGTGGGCAAAAACATTCAGTACTTC.

The rearrangement joins TRBV6-6 to TRBJ2-3; no definite D call. CDR1 MNHNY and CDR2 SVGAGI come from the germline V gene (reference sequence). Trimming took off 2 bases at V and 1 base at J, with 7 bases between the two ends. CDR3 length: 14 amino acids. CDR3 bases: TGTGCCAGCAGTTACGTTGCGGGCACAGATACGCAGTATTTT. Translated: CASSYVAGTDTQYF.

The chain has TRBV7-2 and TRBJ2-3; D may match TRBD1 or TRBD2 (6 bases each). V was trimmed by 6 bases and J by 2 bases, leaving 12 bases between them. This CDR3 region has 14 residues. The germline V gene encodes CDR1 SGHTA and CDR2 FQGNSA. The chain's CDR3 is CASSEGGDTDTQYF. CDR3 sequence (DNA): TGTGCCAGCAGTGAGGGGGGAGACACAGATACGCAGTATTTT.

This sequence joins TRBV9 and TRBJ2-7, with 7 bases fitting TRBD1. The germline V gene has CDR1 SGDLS and CDR2 YYNGEE. This CDR3 has 14 residues. The ends lost 0 bases at V and 5 bases at J; junction bases unmatched: 5. This CDR3 reads CASSVDRGGDEQYF. Here the CDR3 DNA reads TGTGCCAGCAGCGTAGACAGGGGTGGCGACGAGCAGTACTTC.

This chain uses TRBV7-2 with TRBJ2-5; 7 nucleotides agree with TRBD1. Trimming took 2 bases from V and 4 from J; bases not matched to a gene: 19. The CDR3 is made up of 19 amino acids. Germline loops: CDR1 SGHTA, CDR2 FQGNSA. The CDR3 loop is CASSLRTGLGRGHGETQYF. Written as DNA, the CDR3 is TGTGCCAGCAGCTTAAGGACGGGGCTAGGTAGGGGGCATGGAGAGACCCAGTACTTC.

The gene calls are TRBV7-2 and TRBJ2-3; D perhaps matches TRBD2 (6 bases). V lost 9 bases, J lost 5 bases, and 18 bases lay in between. The CDR3 has 14 amino acids. Germline V gene lookup returns CDR1 SGHTA and CDR2 FQGNSA. CDR3: CASLPPGAGDTQYF. CDR3 in DNA: TGTGCCAGTCTTCCTCCGGGAGCAGGAGATACGCAGTATTTT.

The chain joins TRBV5-4 to TRBJ1-2; D gene ambiguous. The CDR3 sequence is 13 residues long. V gave up 6 bases and J gave up 1 base, with 10 bases separating them. CDR1 is SGHNT and CDR2 is YYREEE in the germline V gene (reference sequence). CDR3 nucleotide sequence: TGTGCCAGCAAATCGGGAATTAACTATGGCTACACCTTC. Protein: CASKSGINYGYTF.

V is TRBV7-9 and J is TRBJ1-2; D remains unclear. This CDR3 region has 13 residues. Germline-derived CDR1 and CDR2 are SEHNR and FQNEAQ (reference sequence). Trimming pared 5 bases from V and 4 bases from J, leaving 11 bases between. CDR3 in DNA: TGTGCCAGCAGCCCCCGGGAGTTCTATGGCTACACCTTC. It yields the protein CASSPREFYGYTF.

The gene calls are TRBV15 and TRBJ2-3, with D perhaps TRBD1 (5 bases). The V gene lost 3 bases and the J gene lost 2 bases, with 15 bases spanning the gap. The germline V gene encodes CDR1 LNHNV and CDR2 YYDKDF (reference sequence). The CDR3 contains 16 residues. CDR3 protein: CATSRRGHTTTDTQYF. In nucleotides, the CDR3 is TGTGCCACCAGCAGGAGAGGACACACGACCACAGATACGCAGTATTTT. The entire variable domain, with the rest obtained from reference TRBV15 and TRBJ2-3, is as follows: DAMVIQNPRYQVTQFGKPVTLSCSQTLNHNVMYWYQQKSSQAPKLLFHYYDKDFNNEADTPDNFQSRRPNTSFCFLDIRSPGLGDTAMYLCATSRRGHTTTDTQYFGPGTRLTVL.